What follows are 2 T cell receptor beta chains derived from one specimen sequenced in a study of T cell responses to AZD1222 COVID-19 vaccine. Profiling relied on immunoSEQ multiplex PCR, and the TCRdb table lists in-frame clones only, not all of them. The repertoire holds about 150,000 clones, with roughly 90% as singletons. Sample: peripheral blood, taken on day 0 of AZD1222 vaccination. The origin of the receptors is an adult in good health.

The chain combines TRBV10-3 with TRBJ1-2; 8 positions match TRBD1. V shed 6 bases and J 5 bases; nucleotides not matched to a gene: 11. This CDR3 spans 15 amino acids. Germline CDR1 and CDR2: ENHRY and SYGVKD. This CDR3 is CAIRERQGMGYGYTF. In DNA form, the CDR3 reads TGTGCCATCAGGGAGAGACAGGGGATGGGTTATGGCTACACCTTC.

The chain carries TRBV28 and TRBJ2-2; TRBD1 matches 7 bases. Trimming at V came to 5 bases and at J to 5 bases, leaving 8 bases not matched to a gene. The CDR3 spans 15 residues. Germline V gene data show CDR1 as MDHEN and CDR2 as SYDVKM. CDR3 residues: CASSRIQQGTGELFF. CDR3 bases: TGTGCCAGCAGTCGCATACAACAGGGGACCGGGGAGCTGTTTTTT.